Included here is one T cell receptor (beta chain) sequence, with context. CDR3 length: 14 amino acids. Germline V lookup: CDR1 SGHVS, CDR2 FNYEAQ. V dropped 4 bases and J dropped 1; count of bases not matched to a gene: 3. The data derive from a study of cytomegalovirus exposure and HLA in healthy donors. With 60 Vbeta and 13 Jbeta primers, the PCR was carried out. Clones were sequenced by immunoSEQ multiplex PCR, and TCRdb holds only the in-frame ones, with some missing. Of 150,000 to 180,000 clones in the sample, roughly 70% were seen once. This receptor was taken from a young man in good health and CMV-seronegative. The J gene is TRBJ1-1, the V gene TRBV7-6, with 7 bases aligning to TRBD1. The specimen sequenced was PBMCs. As DNA, the CDR3 is TGTGCCAGCAGCTCGGGACAGACGAACACTGAAGCTTTCTTT. This gives the protein CASSSGQTNTEAFF.